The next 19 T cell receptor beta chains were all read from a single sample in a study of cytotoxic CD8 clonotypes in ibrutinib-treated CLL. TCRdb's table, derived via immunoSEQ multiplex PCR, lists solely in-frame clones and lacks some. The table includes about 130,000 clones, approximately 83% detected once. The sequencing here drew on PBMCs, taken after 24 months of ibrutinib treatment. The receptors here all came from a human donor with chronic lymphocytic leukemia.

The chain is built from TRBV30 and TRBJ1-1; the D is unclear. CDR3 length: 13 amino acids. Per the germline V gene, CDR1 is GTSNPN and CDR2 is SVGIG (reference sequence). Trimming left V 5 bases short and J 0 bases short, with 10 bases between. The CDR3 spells CAWAGLMNTEAFF. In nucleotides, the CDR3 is TGTGCCTGGGCAGGACTGATGAACACTGAAGCTTTCTTT.

The CDR3 nucleotides are TGTGCCACCAGCAGGCCGAGAGGCGGACGCGGGGGGAATGAGCAGTTCTTC. Translation: CATSRPRGGRGGNEQFF. This chain joins TRBV15 and TRBJ2-1; the match to TRBD2 covers 8 bases. The ends lost 3 bases at V and 7 bases at J; junction bases unmatched: 14. Per germline, CDR1 LNHNV and CDR2 YYDKDF (reference sequence). The CDR3 contains 17 residues.

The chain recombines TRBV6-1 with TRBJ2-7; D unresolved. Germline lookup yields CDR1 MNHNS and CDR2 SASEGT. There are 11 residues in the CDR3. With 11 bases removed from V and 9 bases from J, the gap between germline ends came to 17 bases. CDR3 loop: CASLEDLGQYF. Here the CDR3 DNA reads TGTGCCTCCCTGGAAGACCTGGGGCAGTACTTC.

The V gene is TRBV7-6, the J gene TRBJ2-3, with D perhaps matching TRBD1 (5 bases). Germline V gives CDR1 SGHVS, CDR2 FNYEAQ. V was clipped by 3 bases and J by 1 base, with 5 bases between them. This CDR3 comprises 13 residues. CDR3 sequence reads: CASSLGRTDTQYF. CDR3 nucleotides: TGTGCCAGCAGCTTGGGGCGCACAGATACGCAGTATTTT.

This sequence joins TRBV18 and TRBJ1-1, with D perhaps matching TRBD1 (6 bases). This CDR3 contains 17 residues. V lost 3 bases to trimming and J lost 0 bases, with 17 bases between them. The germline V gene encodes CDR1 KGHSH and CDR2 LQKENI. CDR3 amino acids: CASSPTRAGVMNTEAFF. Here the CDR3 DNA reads TGTGCCAGCTCACCTACACGGGCAGGGGTTATGAACACTGAAGCTTTCTTT. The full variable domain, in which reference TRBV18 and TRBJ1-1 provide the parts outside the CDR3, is NAGVMQNPRHLVRRRGQEARLRCSPMKGHSHVYWYRQLPEEGLKFMVYLQKENIIDESGMPKERFSAEFPKEGPSILRIQQVVRGDSAAYFCASSPTRAGVMNTEAFFGQGTRLTVV.

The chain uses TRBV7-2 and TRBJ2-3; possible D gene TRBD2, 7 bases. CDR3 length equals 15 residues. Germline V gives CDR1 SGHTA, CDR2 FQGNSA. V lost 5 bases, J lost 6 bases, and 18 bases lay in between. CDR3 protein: CASSVSAGADDTQYF. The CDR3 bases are TGTGCCAGCAGCGTTTCCGCGGGGGCGGATGATACGCAGTATTTT.

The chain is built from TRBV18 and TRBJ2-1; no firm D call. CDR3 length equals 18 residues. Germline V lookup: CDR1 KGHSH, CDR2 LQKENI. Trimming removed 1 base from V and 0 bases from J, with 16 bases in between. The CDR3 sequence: CASSPQVARSTSYNEQFF. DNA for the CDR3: TGTGCCAGCTCACCACAGGTGGCTCGGAGTACCTCCTACAATGAGCAGTTCTTC.

The DNA of the CDR3 is TGTGCCAGCAGCCAGGGGGACTCCTACGAGCAGTACTTC. It translates to CASSQGDSYEQYF. The V gene is TRBV6-6, the J gene TRBJ2-7; 7 bases agree with TRBD1. V shed 6 bases and J 0 bases; nucleotides not matched to a gene: 2. CDR3 length equals 13 residues. Germline CDR1 is MNHNY and CDR2 is SVGAGI (reference sequence).

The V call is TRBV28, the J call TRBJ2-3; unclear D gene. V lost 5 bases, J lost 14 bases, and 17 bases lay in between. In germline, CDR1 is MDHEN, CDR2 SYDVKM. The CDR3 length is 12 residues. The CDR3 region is CASSPPSRKGYF. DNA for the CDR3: TGTGCCAGCAGTCCCCCATCCCGTAAGGGGTATTTT.

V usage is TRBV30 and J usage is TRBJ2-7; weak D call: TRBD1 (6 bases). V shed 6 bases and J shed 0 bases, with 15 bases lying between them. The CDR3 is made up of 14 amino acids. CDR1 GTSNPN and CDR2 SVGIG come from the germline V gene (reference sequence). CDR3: CACHRETSSYEQYF. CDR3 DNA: TGTGCCTGCCACAGGGAAACCAGCTCCTACGAGCAGTACTTC.

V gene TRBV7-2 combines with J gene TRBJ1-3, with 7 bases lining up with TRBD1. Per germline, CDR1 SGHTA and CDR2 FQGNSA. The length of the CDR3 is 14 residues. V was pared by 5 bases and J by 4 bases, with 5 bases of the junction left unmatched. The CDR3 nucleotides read TGTGCCAGCAGCCAGGGGGGGCTCGGAAACACCATATATTTT. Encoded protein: CASSQGGLGNTIYF.

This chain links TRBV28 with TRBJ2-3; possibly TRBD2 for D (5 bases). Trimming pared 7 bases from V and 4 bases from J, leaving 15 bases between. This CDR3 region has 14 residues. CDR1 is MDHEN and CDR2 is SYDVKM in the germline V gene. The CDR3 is CASTPGSLADTQYF. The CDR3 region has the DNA TGTGCCAGCACCCCGGGGTCGCTCGCAGATACGCAGTATTTT. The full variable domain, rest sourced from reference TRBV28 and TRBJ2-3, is DVKVTQSSRYLVKRTGEKVFLECVQDMDHENMFWYRQDPGLGLRLIYFSYDVKMKEKGDIPEGYSVSREKKERFSLILESASTNQTSMYLCASTPGSLADTQYFGPGTRLTVL.

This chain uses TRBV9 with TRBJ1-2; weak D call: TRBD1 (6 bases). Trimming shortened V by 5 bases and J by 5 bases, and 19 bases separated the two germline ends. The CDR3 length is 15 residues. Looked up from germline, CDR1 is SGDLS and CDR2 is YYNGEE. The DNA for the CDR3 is TGTGCCAGCAGTATAACAGGGACCGGGCTTTATGGCTACACCTTC. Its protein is CASSITGTGLYGYTF. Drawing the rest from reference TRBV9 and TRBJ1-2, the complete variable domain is DSGVTQTPKHLITATGQRVTLRCSPRSGDLSVYWYQQSLDQGLQFLIQYYNGEERAKGNILERFSAQQFPDLHSELNLSSLELGDSALYFCASSITGTGLYGYTFGSGTRLTVV.

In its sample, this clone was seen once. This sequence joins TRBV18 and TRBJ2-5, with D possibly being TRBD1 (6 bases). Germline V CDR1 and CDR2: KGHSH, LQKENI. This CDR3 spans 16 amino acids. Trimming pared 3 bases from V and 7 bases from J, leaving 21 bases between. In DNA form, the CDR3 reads TGTGCCAGCTCACCTCCATCCCAGGGGCCCGGTGTGACCCAGTACTTC. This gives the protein CASSPPSQGPGVTQYF.

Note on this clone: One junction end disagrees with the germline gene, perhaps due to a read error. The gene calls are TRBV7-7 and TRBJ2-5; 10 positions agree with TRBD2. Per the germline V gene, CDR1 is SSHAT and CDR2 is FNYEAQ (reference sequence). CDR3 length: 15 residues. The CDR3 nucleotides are TGTGCTAGCAGCTTAACGCTAGCGGGAGAAGAGACCCAGTACTTC. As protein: CASSLTLAGEETQYF.

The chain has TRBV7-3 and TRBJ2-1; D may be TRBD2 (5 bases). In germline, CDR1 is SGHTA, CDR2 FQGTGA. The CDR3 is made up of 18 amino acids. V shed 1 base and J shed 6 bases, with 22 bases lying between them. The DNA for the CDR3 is TGTGCCAGCAGCTTAAGGGGAGCTATCGAGCTAGGCAGCAATGAGCAGTTCTTC. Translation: CASSLRGAIELGSNEQFF.

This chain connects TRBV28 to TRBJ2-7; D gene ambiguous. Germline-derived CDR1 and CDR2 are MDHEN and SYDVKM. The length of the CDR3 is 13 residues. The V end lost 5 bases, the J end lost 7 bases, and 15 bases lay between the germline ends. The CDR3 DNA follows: TGTGCCAGCAGTATCCAGATCAAGGAAGAGCAGTACTTC. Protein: CASSIQIKEEQYF.

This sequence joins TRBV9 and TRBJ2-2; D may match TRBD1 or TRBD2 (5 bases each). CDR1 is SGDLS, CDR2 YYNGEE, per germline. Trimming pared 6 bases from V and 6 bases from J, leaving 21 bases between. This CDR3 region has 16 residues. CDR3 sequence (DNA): TGTGCCAGCAAACTCGGACCAACGGTGGGGGCCGGGGAGCTGTTTTTT. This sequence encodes CASKLGPTVGAGELFF.

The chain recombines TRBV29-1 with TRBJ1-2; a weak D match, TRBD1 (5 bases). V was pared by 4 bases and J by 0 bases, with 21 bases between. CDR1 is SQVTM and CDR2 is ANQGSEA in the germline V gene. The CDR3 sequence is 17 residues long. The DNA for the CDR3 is TGCAGCGTTGCAGGGAAGGCGATAGGAGTTACTAACTATGGCTACACCTTC. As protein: CSVAGKAIGVTNYGYTF.